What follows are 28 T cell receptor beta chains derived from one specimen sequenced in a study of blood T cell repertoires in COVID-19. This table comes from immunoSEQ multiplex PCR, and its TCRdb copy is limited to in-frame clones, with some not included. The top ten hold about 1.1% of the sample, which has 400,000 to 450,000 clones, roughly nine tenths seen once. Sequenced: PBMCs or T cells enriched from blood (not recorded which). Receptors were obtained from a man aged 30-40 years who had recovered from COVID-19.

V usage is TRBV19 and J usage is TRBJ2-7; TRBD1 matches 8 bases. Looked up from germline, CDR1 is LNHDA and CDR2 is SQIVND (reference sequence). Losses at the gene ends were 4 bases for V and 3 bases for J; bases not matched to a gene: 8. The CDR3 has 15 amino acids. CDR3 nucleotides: TGTGCCAGTAGTACCAACAGGGGGAGAGGCTACGAGCAGTACTTC. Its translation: CASSTNRGRGYEQYF.

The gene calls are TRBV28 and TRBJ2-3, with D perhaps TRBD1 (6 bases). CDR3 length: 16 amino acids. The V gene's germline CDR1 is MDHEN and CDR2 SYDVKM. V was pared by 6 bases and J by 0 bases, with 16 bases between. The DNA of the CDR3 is TGTGCCAGCAGAGGCAGGGGAAGCTTTAGCACAGATACGCAGTATTTT. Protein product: CASRGRGSFSTDTQYF.

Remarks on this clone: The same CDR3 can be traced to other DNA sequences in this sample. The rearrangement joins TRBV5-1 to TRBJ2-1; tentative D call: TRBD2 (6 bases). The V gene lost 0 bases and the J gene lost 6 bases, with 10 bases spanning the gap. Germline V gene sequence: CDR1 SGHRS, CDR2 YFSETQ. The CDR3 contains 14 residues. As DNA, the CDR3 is TGCGCCAGCAGCTTGGGGCTAGCGAGCAATGAGCAGTTCTTC. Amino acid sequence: CASSLGLASNEQFF. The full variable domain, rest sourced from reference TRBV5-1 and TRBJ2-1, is KAGVTQTPRYLIKTRGQQVTLSCSPISGHRSVSWYQQTPGQGLQFLFEYFSETQRNKGNFPGRFSGRQFSNSRSEMNVSTLELGDSALYLCASSLGLASNEQFFGPGTRLTVL.

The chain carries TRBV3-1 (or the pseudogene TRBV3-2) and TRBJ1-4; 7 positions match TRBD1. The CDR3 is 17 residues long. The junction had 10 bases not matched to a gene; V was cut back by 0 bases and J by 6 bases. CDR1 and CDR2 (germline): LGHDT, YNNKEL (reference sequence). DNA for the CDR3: TGTGCCAGCAGCCAAGAGGTGGAAGGGGGCGCGGATGAAAAACTGTTTTTT. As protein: CASSQEVEGGADEKLFF.

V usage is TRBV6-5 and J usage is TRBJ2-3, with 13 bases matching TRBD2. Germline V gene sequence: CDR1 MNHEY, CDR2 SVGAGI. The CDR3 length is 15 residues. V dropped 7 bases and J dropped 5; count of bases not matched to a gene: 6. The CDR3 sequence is CASTRLAGGGDTQYF. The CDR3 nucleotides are TGTGCCAGCACCCGACTAGCGGGAGGAGGAGATACGCAGTATTTT.

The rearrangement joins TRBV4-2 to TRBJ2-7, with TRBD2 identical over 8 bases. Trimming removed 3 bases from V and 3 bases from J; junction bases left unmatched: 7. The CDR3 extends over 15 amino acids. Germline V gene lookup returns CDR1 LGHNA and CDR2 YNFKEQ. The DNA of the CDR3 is TGTGCCAGCAGCCACCGGGAGGGCCAGGGCTACGAGCAGTACTTC. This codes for CASSHREGQGYEQYF.

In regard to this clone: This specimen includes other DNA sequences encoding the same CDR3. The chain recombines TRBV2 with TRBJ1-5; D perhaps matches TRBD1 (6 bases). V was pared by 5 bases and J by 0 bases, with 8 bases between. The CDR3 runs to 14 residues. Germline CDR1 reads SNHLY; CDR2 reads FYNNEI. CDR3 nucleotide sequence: TGTGCCAGCAGTCAGGACAGTAGCAATCAGCCCCAGCATTTT. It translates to CASSQDSSNQPQHF.

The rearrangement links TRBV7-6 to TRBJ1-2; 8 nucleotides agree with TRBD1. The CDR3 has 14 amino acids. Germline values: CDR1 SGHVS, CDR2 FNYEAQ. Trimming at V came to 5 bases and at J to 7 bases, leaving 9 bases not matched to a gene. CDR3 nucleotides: TGTGCCAGCAGCACCGGACAGGGAGTGTCTGGCTACACCTTC. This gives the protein CASSTGQGVSGYTF. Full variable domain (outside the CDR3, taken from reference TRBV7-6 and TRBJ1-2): GAGVSQSPRYKVTKRGQDVALRCDPISGHVSLYWYRQALGQGPEFLTYFNYEAQQDKSGLPNDRFSAERPEGSISTLTIQRTEQRDSAMYRCASSTGQGVSGYTFGSGTRLTVV.

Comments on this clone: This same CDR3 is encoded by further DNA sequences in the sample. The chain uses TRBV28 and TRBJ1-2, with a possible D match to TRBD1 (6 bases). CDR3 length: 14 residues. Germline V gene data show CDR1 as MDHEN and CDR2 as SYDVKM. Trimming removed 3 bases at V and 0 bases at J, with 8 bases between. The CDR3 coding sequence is TGTGCCAGCAGTTTGGGGACAACTAACTATGGCTACACCTTC. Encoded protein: CASSLGTTNYGYTF.

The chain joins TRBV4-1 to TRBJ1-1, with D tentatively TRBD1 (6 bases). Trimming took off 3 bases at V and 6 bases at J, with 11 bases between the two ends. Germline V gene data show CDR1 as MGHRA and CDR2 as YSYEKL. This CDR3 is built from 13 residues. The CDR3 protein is CASSHEGGSEAFF. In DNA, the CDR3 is TGCGCCAGCAGCCATGAAGGGGGATCTGAAGCTTTCTTT.

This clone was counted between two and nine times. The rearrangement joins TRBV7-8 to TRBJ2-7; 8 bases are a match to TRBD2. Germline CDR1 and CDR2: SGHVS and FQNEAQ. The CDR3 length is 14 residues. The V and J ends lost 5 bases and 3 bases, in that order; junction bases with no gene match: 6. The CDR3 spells CASSRAGLVYEQYF. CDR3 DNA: TGTGCCAGCAGCCGAGCGGGACTAGTCTACGAGCAGTACTTC.

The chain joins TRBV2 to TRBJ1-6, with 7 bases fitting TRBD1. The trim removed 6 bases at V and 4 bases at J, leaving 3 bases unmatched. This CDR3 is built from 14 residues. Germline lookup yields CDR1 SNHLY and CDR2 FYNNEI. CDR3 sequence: CASRVTGYNSPLHF. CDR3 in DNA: TGTGCCAGCAGGGTGACAGGGTATAATTCACCCCTCCACTTT.

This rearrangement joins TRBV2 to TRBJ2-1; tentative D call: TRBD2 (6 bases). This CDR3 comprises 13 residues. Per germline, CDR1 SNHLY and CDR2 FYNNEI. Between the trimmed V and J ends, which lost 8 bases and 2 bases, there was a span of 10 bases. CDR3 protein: CASATSTYNEQFF. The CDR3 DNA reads TGTGCCAGCGCAACTAGCACCTACAATGAGCAGTTCTTC.

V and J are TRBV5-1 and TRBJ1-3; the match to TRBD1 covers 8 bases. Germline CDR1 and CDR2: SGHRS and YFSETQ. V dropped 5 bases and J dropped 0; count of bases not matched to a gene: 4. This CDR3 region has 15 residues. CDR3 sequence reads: CASRQDRDSGNTIYF. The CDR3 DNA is TGCGCCAGCAGACAGGACAGGGACTCTGGAAACACCATATATTTT.

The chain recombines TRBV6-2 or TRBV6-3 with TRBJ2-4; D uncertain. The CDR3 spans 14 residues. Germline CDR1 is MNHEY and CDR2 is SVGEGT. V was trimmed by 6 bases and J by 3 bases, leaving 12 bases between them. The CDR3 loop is CASRPQAIKNIQYF. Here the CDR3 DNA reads TGTGCCAGCAGACCTCAGGCGATCAAAAACATTCAGTACTTC.

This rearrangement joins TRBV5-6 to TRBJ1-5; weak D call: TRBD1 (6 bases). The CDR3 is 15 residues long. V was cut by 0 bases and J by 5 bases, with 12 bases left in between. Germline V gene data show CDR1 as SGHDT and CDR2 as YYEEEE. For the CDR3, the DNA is TGTGCCAGCAGCTTGGGTGGGACATCGTATCAGCCCCAGCATTTT. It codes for CASSLGGTSYQPQHF.

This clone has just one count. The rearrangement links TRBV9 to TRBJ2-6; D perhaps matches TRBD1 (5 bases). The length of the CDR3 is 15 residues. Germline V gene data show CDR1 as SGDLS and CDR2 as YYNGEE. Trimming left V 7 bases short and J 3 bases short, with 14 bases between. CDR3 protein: CASGAWAGGANVLTF. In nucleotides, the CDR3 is TGTGCCAGCGGGGCATGGGCTGGTGGGGCCAACGTCCTGACTTTC.

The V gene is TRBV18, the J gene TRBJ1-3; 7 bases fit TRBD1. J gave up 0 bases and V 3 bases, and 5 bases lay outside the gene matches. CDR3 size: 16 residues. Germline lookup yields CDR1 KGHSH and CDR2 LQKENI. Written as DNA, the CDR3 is TGTGCCAGCTCACCCGACAGGGAACACTCTGGAAACACCATATATTTT. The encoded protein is CASSPDREHSGNTIYF.

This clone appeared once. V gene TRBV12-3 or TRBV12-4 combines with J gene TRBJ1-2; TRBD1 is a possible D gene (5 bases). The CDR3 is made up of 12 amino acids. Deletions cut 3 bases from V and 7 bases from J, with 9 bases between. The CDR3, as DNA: TGTGCCAGCAGTTTTTCCGGGGGTGGCTACACCTTC. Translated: CASSFSGGGYTF.

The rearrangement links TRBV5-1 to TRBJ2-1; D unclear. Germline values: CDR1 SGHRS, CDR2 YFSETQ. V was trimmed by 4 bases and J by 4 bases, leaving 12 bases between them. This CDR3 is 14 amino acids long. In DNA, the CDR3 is TGCGCCAGCAGCCCCAACTCTATTTACAATGAGCAGTTCTTC. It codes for CASSPNSIYNEQFF.

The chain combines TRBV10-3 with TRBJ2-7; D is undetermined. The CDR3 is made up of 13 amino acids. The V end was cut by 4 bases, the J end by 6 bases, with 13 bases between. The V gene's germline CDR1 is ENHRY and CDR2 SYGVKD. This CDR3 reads CAISVAPISEQYF. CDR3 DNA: TGTGCCATCAGTGTTGCGCCTATCTCCGAGCAGTACTTC.

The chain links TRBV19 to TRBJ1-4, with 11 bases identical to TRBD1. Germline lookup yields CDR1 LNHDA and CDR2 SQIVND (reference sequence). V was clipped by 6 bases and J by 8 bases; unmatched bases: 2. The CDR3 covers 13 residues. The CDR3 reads CASRDRGQEKLFF. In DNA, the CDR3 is TGTGCCAGTAGGGACAGGGGGCAGGAAAAACTGTTTTTT.

The CDR3 here is CASSLVGGQETQYF. For the CDR3, the DNA is TGTGCCAGCAGCTTAGTTGGCGGGCAAGAGACCCAGTACTTC. The rearrangement links TRBV7-6 to TRBJ2-5; D is perhaps TRBD2 (5 bases). The germline gives CDR1 SGHVS, CDR2 FNYEAQ. V shed 1 base and J shed 2 bases, with 8 bases lying between them. This CDR3 is 14 amino acids long.

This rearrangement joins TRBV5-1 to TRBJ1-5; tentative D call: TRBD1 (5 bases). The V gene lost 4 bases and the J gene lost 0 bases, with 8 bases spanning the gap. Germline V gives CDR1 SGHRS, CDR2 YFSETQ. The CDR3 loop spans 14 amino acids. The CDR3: CASSQDSSNQPQHF. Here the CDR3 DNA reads TGCGCCAGCAGCCAAGACAGTAGCAATCAGCCCCAGCATTTT.

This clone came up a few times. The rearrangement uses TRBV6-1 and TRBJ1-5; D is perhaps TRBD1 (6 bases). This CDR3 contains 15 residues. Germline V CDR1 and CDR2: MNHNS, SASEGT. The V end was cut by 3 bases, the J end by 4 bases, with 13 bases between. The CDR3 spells CASSDQTGLNQPQHF. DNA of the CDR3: TGTGCCAGCAGTGATCAGACAGGCCTTAATCAGCCCCAGCATTTT.

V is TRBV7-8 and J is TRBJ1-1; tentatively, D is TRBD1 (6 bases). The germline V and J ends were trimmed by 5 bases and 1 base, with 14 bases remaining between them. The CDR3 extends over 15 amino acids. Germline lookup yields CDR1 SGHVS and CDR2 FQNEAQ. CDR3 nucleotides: TGTGCCAGCAGCCATCTAGGGACAAAGAACACTGAAGCTTTCTTT. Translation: CASSHLGTKNTEAFF.

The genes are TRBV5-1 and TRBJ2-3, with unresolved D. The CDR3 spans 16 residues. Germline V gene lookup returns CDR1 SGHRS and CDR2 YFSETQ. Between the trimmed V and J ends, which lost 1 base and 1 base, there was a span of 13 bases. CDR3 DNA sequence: TGCGCCAGCAGCTTGCCCTCCCAGTCTGGCACAGATACGCAGTATTTT. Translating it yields CASSLPSQSGTDTQYF.

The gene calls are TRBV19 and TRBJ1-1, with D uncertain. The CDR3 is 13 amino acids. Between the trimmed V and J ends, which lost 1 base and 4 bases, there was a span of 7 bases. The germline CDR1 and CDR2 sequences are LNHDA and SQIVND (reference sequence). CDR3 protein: CASSIVAGTEAFF. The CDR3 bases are TGTGCCAGTAGTATAGTGGCTGGCACTGAAGCTTTCTTT.